This TCR beta chain originates from a study of CD8 T cells in Susac syndrome. V was trimmed by 5 bases and J by 1 base, leaving 14 bases between them. This CDR3 has 16 residues. CDR1 and CDR2 (germline): KGHDR, SFDVKD. In Susac syndrome patients, recently defined diagnostic criteria for definite or probable disease were met. RNA in amounts of about 0.5 to 1 ug was reverse transcribed with random hexamers. Amplification of TCR beta CDR3 was carried out by immunoSEQ multiplex PCR, which covered 54 Vbeta and 13 Jbeta segments. TCRdb independently ran MiXCR on the immunoSEQ multiplex PCR reads; one entry per CDR3 protein. The sample contains around 150,000 distinct CDR3 sequences, about 95% of which appear only once.

The receptor was derived from a human donor with Susac syndrome. Source material: CD4+ T cells from PBMCs. The rearrangement joins TRBV24-1 to TRBJ1-5; D remains unclear. The CDR3 loop is CATSGSQRISNQPQHF. CDR3 DNA sequence: TGTGCCACCAGTGGCTCACAGAGGATAAGCAATCAGCCCCAGCATTTT.